The 18 T cell receptor beta chains below were found in one sample sequenced in a study of spatial heterogeneity in lung cancer (dated by TCRdb to between 2018 and 2021). Per the publication, the time point label means: sample taken at primary tumor resection. Without any cell sorting, TCR sequencing was performed on whole RNA extracted either from tumor and nontumor lung tissue or from cryopreserved PBMC samples. Receptors were amplified or captured by 5' RACE. The data were produced on a NextSeq 500. Clones were called with MiXCR by TCRdb after fastp trimmed the public reads at Q25, and only in-frame beta chains were retained. Rows matching on CDR3 protein sequence are summarized as one entry with the most common DNA and genes. For this sample the table gives 5,000 to 5,500 distinct CDR3 sequences, of which more than 30% were detected only once. The ten largest account for about 3.8% of the sample.

Sequencing used PBMCs, obtained at surgery. The receptors stem from a female donor with early-stage non-small cell lung cancer.

This clonotype is classed as medium-sized (0.01 to 0.1%). This beta chain is an off-target read within a library intended for alpha chains, so its frequency means little. The DNA for the CDR3 is TGCGCCAGCAGCCAACGTGTTCAAGAGACCCAGTACTTC. Protein: CASSQRVQETQYF. This chain joins TRBV4-3 and TRBJ2-5; D is unclear. The length of the CDR3 is 13 residues. CDR1 is LGHNA and CDR2 is YSLEER in the germline V gene. The V end lost 2 bases, the J end lost 2 bases, and 6 bases lay between the germline ends.

Points on this clonotype: The library was built for alpha chains, so this beta chain is an off-target read and its size means little. This chain joins TRBV15 and TRBJ2-5, with D perhaps matching TRBD1 or TRBD2 (5 bases each). V gave up 5 bases and J gave up 1 base, with 20 bases separating them. Germline V gene sequence: CDR1 LNHNV, CDR2 YYDKDF (reference sequence). This CDR3 is 17 amino acids long. The CDR3 region is CATSRTWDRFIQETQYF. DNA of the CDR3: TGTGCCACCAGCCGAACCTGGGACCGATTTATCCAAGAGACCCAGTACTTC.

Remarks on this clonotype: A library prepared for alpha chains yielded this beta chain as an off-target read; its size is of little meaning. The chain carries TRBV5-1 and TRBJ2-4; D is ambiguous. This CDR3 is 12 amino acids long. Trimming removed 0 bases at V and 6 bases at J, with 4 bases between. Germline CDR1 and CDR2: SGHRS and YFSETQ. The DNA of the CDR3 is TGCGCCAGCAGCTTGGTATCAAACATTCAGTACTTC. Translated, it gives CASSLVSNIQYF.

Points on this clonotype: A library made for alpha chains picked up this beta chain off target, so its size means little. The V and J genes are TRBV11-3 and TRBJ2-6; D remains ambiguous. V gave up 1 base and J gave up 0 bases, with 7 bases separating them. Germline assignment: CDR1 SGHNT and CDR2 YENEEA. The CDR3 length is 16 residues. The CDR3 DNA reads TGTGCCAGCAGCTTAGGAGGTGCCTCTGGGGCCAACGTCCTGACTTTC. Encoded protein: CASSLGGASGANVLTF.

This clonotype was observed a handful of times. This beta chain lies outside the target of a library built for alpha chains; its clone size means little. The DNA of the CDR3 is TGTGCCACCAGCAGAAATACAGGGACAGATACGCAGTATTTT. It translates to CATSRNTGTDTQYF. The V and J genes are TRBV15 and TRBJ2-3; TRBD1 might be the D (6 bases). Looked up from germline, CDR1 is LNHNV and CDR2 is YYDKDF (reference sequence). CDR3 length: 14 amino acids. Deletions cut 2 bases from V and 3 bases from J, with 9 bases between.

This clonotype was picked up a small number of times. Found in a library prepared for alpha chains, this beta chain is an off-target read, and its abundance has little meaning. This chain links TRBV18 with TRBJ2-7; D perhaps matches TRBD1 (6 bases). This CDR3 contains 14 residues. Looked up from germline, CDR1 is KGHSH and CDR2 is LQKENI. Trimming shortened V by 2 bases and J by 3 bases, and 11 bases separated the two germline ends. The CDR3, as DNA: TGTGCCAGCTCACCAGGACAGCTAGGCTACGAGCAGTACTTC. This translates into CASSPGQLGYEQYF.

The table lists this clonotype with a few counts. For a library built for alpha chains, this beta chain is a stray read; little rests on its size. The chain recombines TRBV5-1 with TRBJ2-3; D unresolved. The V gene lost 4 bases and the J gene lost 2 bases, with 11 bases spanning the gap. CDR1 SGHRS and CDR2 YFSETQ come from the germline V gene. CDR3 size: 14 residues. The chain's CDR3 is CASSVQPTTDTQYF. CDR3 DNA sequence: TGCGCCAGCAGCGTACAGCCGACCACAGATACGCAGTATTTT.

Note on this clonotype: This beta chain appears as a stray read in a library generated for alpha chains; its size is not informative. This chain connects TRBV28 to TRBJ2-5; D call uncertain. The CDR3 contains 13 residues. CDR1 and CDR2 from the germline V gene are MDHEN and SYDVKM. V gave up 6 bases and J gave up 2 bases, with 10 bases separating them. CDR3 protein: CASRLGGQETQYF. CDR3 in DNA: TGTGCCAGCAGGTTAGGCGGTCAAGAGACCCAGTACTTC.

Details on this clonotype: Because the library targeted alpha chains, this beta chain is an off-target read whose size means little. The rearrangement links TRBV7-8 to TRBJ2-3, with 11 bases fitting TRBD2. The germline V gene has CDR1 SGHVS and CDR2 FQNEAQ. V lost 7 bases and J lost 3; bases outside the gene matches: 12. This CDR3 has 17 residues. In DNA, the CDR3 is TGTGCCAGCACCCTCAAGACTAGCGGGGTGAGGACAGATACGCAGTATTTT. This sequence encodes CASTLKTSGVRTDTQYF. The whole variable domain, remainder taken from reference TRBV7-8 and TRBJ2-3, is GAGVSQSPRYKVAKRGQDVALRCDPISGHVSLFWYQQALGQGPEFLTYFQNEAQLDKSGLPSDRFFAERPEGSVSTLKIQRTQQEDSAVYLCASTLKTSGVRTDTQYFGPGTRLTVL.

To note about this clonotype: The library was prepared for alpha chains; this beta chain is a stray read, so its frequency means little. The V call is TRBV13, the J call TRBJ2-7; D is perhaps TRBD2 (5 bases). The CDR3 runs to 14 residues. Germline V gene data show CDR1 as PRHDT and CDR2 as FYEKMQ (reference sequence). V lost 2 bases and J lost 0, with 8 bases in between. CDR3 residues: CASSLTGFSYEQYF. The DNA of the CDR3 is TGTGCCAGCAGCTTAACGGGGTTCTCCTACGAGCAGTACTTC.

Remarks on this clonotype: Found in a library prepared for alpha chains, this beta chain is an off-target read, and its abundance has little meaning. The chain is built from TRBV28 and TRBJ1-5; D ambiguous. CDR3 length equals 16 residues. Trimming took off 4 bases at V and 8 bases at J, with 21 bases between the two ends. CDR1 MDHEN and CDR2 SYDVKM come from the germline V gene. CDR3 bases: TGTGCCAGCAGTTCGCCTTCGGACGCCACCTCGAAGCCCCAGCATTTT. Residues: CASSSPSDATSKPQHF.

Regarding this clonotype: This beta chain lies outside the target of a library built for alpha chains; its clone size means little. Here the CDR3 reads CSASHRGDEQFF. DNA of the CDR3: TGCAGTGCTAGCCACAGGGGAGATGAGCAGTTCTTC. This chain links TRBV20-1 with TRBJ2-1, with 7 positions matching TRBD1. The CDR3 sequence is 12 residues long. The trim removed 3 bases at V and 8 bases at J, leaving 4 bases unmatched. Germline V gene data show CDR1 as DFQATT and CDR2 as SNEGSKA (reference sequence).

Concerning this clonotype itself: Being off target in a library aimed at alpha chains, this beta chain has a size of little meaning. This chain uses TRBV14 with TRBJ2-3; D is possibly TRBD1 or TRBD2 (6 bases each). V was shortened by 6 bases and J by 3 bases, with 16 bases between the two germline ends. Germline CDR1 reads SGHDN; CDR2 reads FVKESK. The CDR3 loop spans 15 amino acids. Written as DNA, the CDR3 is TGTGCCAGCAGTCAGAGAGGGGGGCCTACAGATACGCAGTATTTT. Translating gives CASSQRGGPTDTQYF.

As to this clonotype: At one end, the junction sequence differs from germline, possibly due to a read error. Being off target in a library aimed at alpha chains, this beta chain has a size of little meaning. V gene TRBV7-9 combines with J gene TRBJ2-5; TRBD1 matches at 7 bases. Germline CDR1 SEHNR, CDR2 FQNEAQ (reference sequence). CDR3 length: 12 amino acids. CDR3 in amino acids: CASSSPPGTVSF. The CDR3 bases are TGTGCCAGCAGCTCCCCTCCCGGGACAGTTTCCTTC. The variable domain in full, completed from reference TRBV7-9 and TRBJ2-5, reads DTGVSQNPRHKITKRGQNVTFRCDPISEHNRLYWYRQTLGQGPEFLTYFQNEAQLEKSRLLSDRFSAERPKGSFSTLEIQRTEQGDSAMYLCASSSPPGTVSFGPGTRLLVL.

The table lists this clonotype with a few counts. This beta chain is an off-target read within a library intended for alpha chains, so its frequency means little. The chain has TRBV29-1 and TRBJ2-3; no definite D call. V lost 1 base and J 0 bases, leaving 11 bases between the germline ends. The CDR3 contains 15 residues. CDR1 and CDR2 (germline): SQVTM, ANQGSEA. DNA for the CDR3: TGCAGCGTTGAAGCCACCCGGGCTAGCACAGATACGCAGTATTTT. Translated: CSVEATRASTDTQYF.

Regarding this clonotype: The library was built for alpha chains, so this beta chain is an off-target read and its size means little. The chain combines TRBV11-1 with TRBJ2-5, with D possibly called TRBD1 or TRBD2 (5 bases each). V gave up 5 bases and J gave up 5 bases, with 18 bases separating them. In germline, CDR1 is SGHAT, CDR2 FQDESV (reference sequence). The CDR3 sequence is 15 residues long. The CDR3 loop is CASSRYGAREETQYF. The CDR3, as DNA: TGTGCCAGCAGCAGATACGGGGCTCGTGAGGAGACCCAGTACTTC.

Notes on this clonotype: This beta chain is an unintended read in a library built for alpha chains; its size means little. The chain is built from TRBV7-6 and TRBJ2-3; D is perhaps TRBD1 or TRBD2 (5 bases each). CDR1 SGHVS and CDR2 FNYEAQ come from the germline V gene. The CDR3 loop spans 14 amino acids. Trimming removed 3 bases at V and 2 bases at J, with 9 bases between. CDR3 amino acids: CASSLGDPTDTQYF. CDR3 bases: TGTGCCAGCAGCTTGGGGGATCCCACAGATACGCAGTATTTT. Combining the CDR3 with reference TRBV7-6 and TRBJ2-3 gives the whole variable domain GAGVSQSPRYKVTKRGQDVALRCDPISGHVSLYWYRQALGQGPEFLTYFNYEAQQDKSGLPNDRFSAERPEGSISTLTIQRTEQRDSAMYRCASSLGDPTDTQYFGPGTRLTVL.

Details on this clonotype: Within a library made for alpha chains, this beta chain is off target, and its count is uninformative. V usage is TRBV28 and J usage is TRBJ2-7, with D possibly TRBD2 on 5 matching bases. In germline, CDR1 is MDHEN, CDR2 SYDVKM. The V end lost 1 base, the J end lost 5 bases, and 9 bases lay between the germline ends. The CDR3 contains 13 residues. The CDR3 DNA is TGTGCCAGCAGTTTATCCCGGGGAAACGAGCAGTACTTC. Protein product: CASSLSRGNEQYF.